This TCR beta chain was documented in a study of shared clonotypes between healthy human individuals. Study-wide points: The authors expected sequencing depth to affect clonotype sharing among donors.

When replicate PCRs were run on sorted subsets, they used roughly 0.2 ug DNA, approximately 33,000 T cell genomes. Profiled with immunoSEQ multiplex PCR; TCRdb holds only in-frame clones, not every one. Of a few million clones listed, around 92% are singletons. V shed 4 bases and J 4 bases; nucleotides not matched to a gene: 5. The V gene's germline CDR1 is MDHEN and CDR2 SYDVKM. The CDR3 loop spans 15 amino acids. A remark on this clone: Antigen: not known. In the same sample, other DNA sequences code for this CDR3.

The V and J genes are TRBV28 and TRBJ1-5, with TRBD1 matching 9 bases. Input material: naive CD4+ T cells from PBMCs. Subset in this sample: CD45RA+ positively selected. The TCR sequence derives from a young man in good health. Some clones in this sample may be carry-over from other donors' samples. CDR3 sequence: CASSSSGQGNQPQHF. The CDR3 nucleotides are TGTGCCAGCAGTTCGTCGGGACAGGGTAATCAGCCCCAGCATTTT. Filled out from reference TRBV28 and TRBJ1-5, the complete variable domain reads DVKVTQSSRYLVKRTGEKVFLECVQDMDHENMFWYRQDPGLGLRLIYFSYDVKMKEKGDIPEGYSVSREKKERFSLILESASTNQTSMYLCASSSSGQGNQPQHFGDGTRLSIL.